These T cell receptor beta chains were read from a single sample in a study of blood T cell repertoires in COVID-19. Using immunoSEQ multiplex PCR, the repertoire was profiled, and TCRdb retains in-frame clones only, with some absent. In the table there are some 190,000 clones, about 90% of which are singletons. The sample taken for sequencing was peripheral blood. The receptors originated from a man in his late teens or twenties with active or convalescent COVID-19. Each CDR3 is given with its conserved first and last residue.

J: TRBJ1-2; V: TRBV6-5; CDR3: CASRIGQGSGYGYTF
J: TRBJ2-7; V: TRBV4-2; CDR3: CASSPRIRAPGLAPHEQYF
J: TRBJ1-1; V: TRBV2; CDR3: CASSEGTGVVAFF
J: TRBJ2-1; V: TRBV5-4; CDR3: CASSLVAGGGYNEQFF
J: TRBJ1-2; V: TRBV7-2; CDR3: CASSQDRGGYGYTF
J: TRBJ2-1; V: TRBV5-6; CDR3: CASSKGQGAWNEQFF
J: TRBJ1-5; V: TRBV6-5; CDR3: CASSRQGANQPQHF
J: TRBJ1-3; V: TRBV2; CDR3: CASSEDQARNTIYF
J: TRBJ2-4; V: TRBV4-2; CDR3: CASSQGLAGGPGVIQYF
J: TRBJ1-1; V: TRBV9; CDR3: CASSVDRNTEAFF
J: TRBJ2-1; V: TRBV3-1/TRBV3-2; CDR3: CASAGTSGNNEQFF
J: TRBJ2-5; V: TRBV2; CDR3: CASSRQGGETQYF
J: TRBJ2-7; V: TRBV6-6; CDR3: CASSYRGLDKSYEQYF
J: TRBJ1-4; V: TRBV11-2; CDR3: CASSLARDSGKLFF
J: TRBJ2-7; V: TRBV4-2; CDR3: CASSLPSGSSHEQYF
J: TRBJ2-6; V: TRBV7-2; CDR3: CASSLAGTSGRSGANVLTF
J: TRBJ1-1; V: TRBV7-9; CDR3: CASANTGGSTEAFF
J: TRBJ2-1; V: TRBV5-1; CDR3: CASSPGQGGTYNEQFF
J: TRBJ1-2; V: TRBV19; CDR3: CASSSQTGEDNYGYTF
J: TRBJ2-4; V: TRBV6-6; CDR3: CASLAGNIQYF
J: TRBJ2-7; V: TRBV7-9; CDR3: CASIFCSYEQYF
J: TRBJ2-7; V: TRBV7-9; CDR3: CASSLVGQGRSSYEQYF
J: TRBJ1-1; V: TRBV10-3; CDR3: CATQGGLSEAFF
J: TRBJ1-5; V: TRBV5-8; CDR3: CASSTGQGADSQPQHF